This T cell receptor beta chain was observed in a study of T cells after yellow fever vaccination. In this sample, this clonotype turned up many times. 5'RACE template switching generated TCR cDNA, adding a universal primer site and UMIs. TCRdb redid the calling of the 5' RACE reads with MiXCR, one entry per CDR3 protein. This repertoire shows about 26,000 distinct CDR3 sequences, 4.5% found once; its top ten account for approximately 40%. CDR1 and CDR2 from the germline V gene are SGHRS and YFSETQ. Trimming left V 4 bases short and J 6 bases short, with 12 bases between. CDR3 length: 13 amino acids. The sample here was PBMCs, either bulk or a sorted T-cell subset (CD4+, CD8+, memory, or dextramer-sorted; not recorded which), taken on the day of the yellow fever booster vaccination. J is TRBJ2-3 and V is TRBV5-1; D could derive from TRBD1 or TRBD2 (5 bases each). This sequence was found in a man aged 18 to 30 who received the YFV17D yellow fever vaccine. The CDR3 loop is CASSPEGSDTQYF. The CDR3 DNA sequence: TGCGCCAGCAGCCCTGAGGGGTCGGATACGCAGTATTTT.